Listed here are 2 T cell receptor beta chains from one sample, sequenced in a study of blood T cell repertoires in COVID-19. Some clones are missing from TCRdb's copy, which holds only in-frame ones; the method was immunoSEQ multiplex PCR. Of some 300,000 clones in the sample, around four fifths are singletons; the top ten hold around 3.9%. The material sequenced was peripheral blood. The receptor source for this set is a woman in her fifties or sixties with active or convalescent COVID-19.

The genes are TRBV29-1 and TRBJ2-1, with D perhaps matching TRBD2 (6 bases). V gave up 5 bases and J gave up 0 bases, with 14 bases separating them. The CDR3 contains 15 residues. CDR1 is SQVTM, CDR2 ANQGSEA, per germline. In DNA, the CDR3 is TGCAGCGTTCTGCTAGCGTTCAGCTCCTACAATGAGCAGTTCTTC. This gives the protein CSVLLAFSSYNEQFF.

The rearrangement links TRBV28 to TRBJ2-2; 7 nucleotides agree with TRBD1. This CDR3 spans 14 amino acids. The germline V gene has CDR1 MDHEN and CDR2 SYDVKM. Unmatched junction bases numbered 6, after V lost 7 bases and J lost 4 bases. In DNA, the CDR3 is TGTGCCAGCACACACAGGGGTTCCACCGGGGAGCTGTTTTTT. As protein: CASTHRGSTGELFF. Combining the CDR3 with reference TRBV28 and TRBJ2-2 gives the whole variable domain DVKVTQSSRYLVKRTGEKVFLECVQDMDHENMFWYRQDPGLGLRLIYFSYDVKMKEKGDIPEGYSVSREKKERFSLILESASTNQTSMYLCASTHRGSTGELFFGEGSRLTVL.